The present TCR beta chain was sequenced within a study of T-cell reconstitution after alpha-beta-depleted transplantation in children. Unique molecular identifiers featured in how the TCRbeta library was prepared. In TCRdb, the PCR reads were re-called with MiXCR into one record per CDR3 protein. The repertoire holds 400,000 to 500,000 distinct CDR3 sequences, roughly 11% seen once, with about 5% in the top ten. V was clipped by 5 bases and J by 9 bases, with 13 bases between them. The CDR3 is made up of 13 amino acids. Germline V gene lookup returns CDR1 MNHEY and CDR2 SVGEGT. This receptor was taken from a human donor who donated a stem cell graft to a child with acute myeloid leukemia. The specimen comprised PBMCs from the stem cell graft donor, sampled from the stem cell graft. The chain couples TRBV6-2 or TRBV6-3 to TRBJ2-2; D uncertain. The CDR3: CASSRVPSRELFF. CDR3 sequence (DNA): TGTGCCAGCAGTCGAGTCCCCTCGAGGGAGCTGTTTTTT.